These T cell receptor beta chains were read from a single sample in a study of CD8 T cells in ankylosing spondylitis. One entry per CDR3 protein, called by TCRdb with MiXCR from the 5' RACE reads. The sample has roughly 490,000 distinct CDR3 sequences; about 5.4% are singletons. The material sequenced was blood, either unsorted or a sorted T cell fraction (not recorded which). The receptors stem from a male donor with ankylosing spondylitis. CDR3s include the opening cysteine and the closing phenylalanine or tryptophan. A D gene is named only where the DNA matches it firmly. Clone size is given for some rows only: seen once, a few or many times, or a class if the clone is expanded.

D	V	J	size	DNA	CDR3
TRBD1	TRBV11-1	TRBJ2-2	few	TGTGCCAGCAGCTTCCAGGTGATCAGGGGGCAGAAAGACACCGGGGAGCTGTTTTTT	CASSFQVIRGQKDTGELFF
-	TRBV29-1	TRBJ2-7	many	TGCAGCGTTGTAGAACTGGGATCCGAGGTGGCCTACGAGCAGTACTTC	CSVVELGSEVAYEQYF
TRBD1	TRBV6-2/TRBV6-3	TRBJ2-7	few	TGTGCCAGCAGGTCCCAGGGGGCCTACGAGCAGTACTTC	CASRSQGAYEQYF
-	TRBV4-1	TRBJ1-1	few	TGCGCCAGCAGCCAACCCCGGGATTTGGGCGGGACTGAAGCTTTCTTT	CASSQPRDLGGTEAFF
TRBD1	TRBV2	TRBJ2-5	few	TGTGCCAGCAAACAGGGGGGTCAAGAGACCCAGTACTTC	CASKQGGQETQYF
-	TRBV6-1	TRBJ2-7	many	TGTGCCAGCAGCCCTAGCCACACCTGGGGCTCCTACGAGCAGTACTTC	CASSPSHTWGSYEQYF
TRBD2	TRBV4-3	TRBJ2-7	many	TGCGCCAGCAGCCAAAGTCTAGCGGGAGGACCAGGGCCGTACTTC	CASSQSLAGGPGPYF
-	TRBV29-1	TRBJ2-1	many	TGCAGCGTCACGACTAGAAGGAGCTCCTACAATGAGCAGTTCTTC	CSVTTRRSSYNEQFF
-	TRBV7-2	TRBJ2-7	many	TGTGCCAGCAGCTTAGTTGGAGGGTACTCCTACGAGCAGTACTTC	CASSLVGGYSYEQYF
TRBD2	TRBV19	TRBJ2-7	many	TGTGCCAGTAGCAGCGGGAGTGGGTACGAGCAGTACTTC	CASSSGSGYEQYF
TRBD2	TRBV5-1	TRBJ2-7	many	TGCGCCAGCAGCGGTGGACTAGCGGGAGGATATGGCGAGCAGTACTTC	CASSGGLAGGYGEQYF
-	TRBV5-1	TRBJ1-1	many	TGCGCCAGCAGCTTGGCAGCCTGGGGGGCGGGAACTGAAGCTTTCTTT	CASSLAAWGAGTEAFF
-	TRBV20-1	TRBJ2-7	many	TGCAGTGCTAGACGACAGTACCTCGAGCAGTACTTC	CSARRQYLEQYF
TRBD2	TRBV28	TRBJ2-1	few	TGTGCCAGCAGTCCGCTGGTAGCGGGGGCCTTTAATGAGCAGTTCTTC	CASSPLVAGAFNEQFF
-	TRBV7-8	TRBJ1-6	many	TGTGCCAGCAGCTTAGCGCGGGGGGCTAATTCACCCCTCCACTTT	CASSLARGANSPLHF
-	TRBV20-1	TRBJ2-1	-	TGCAGTGTTGGGGGGTGGGACAATGAGCAGTTCTTC	CSVGGWDNEQFF
TRBD1	TRBV4-3	TRBJ2-1	many	TGCGCCAGCAGCCAAGGAGGGACAGGGGACAATGAGCAGTTCTTC	CASSQGGTGDNEQFF